This T cell receptor beta chain appears in the sequencing data of a study of shared clonotypes between healthy human individuals. Findings of the study overall: Depth of sequencing was expected to influence donor clonotype sharing.

About this clone: Its antigen remains unknown.

Profiling relied on immunoSEQ multiplex PCR, and the TCRdb table lists in-frame clones only, not all of them. Of around 2.1 million clones in the sample, 90% to 96% were seen once. Per germline, CDR1 WNHNN and CDR2 SYGVQD (reference sequence). The CDR3 runs to 14 residues. Trimming shortened V by 3 bases and J by 8 bases, and 15 bases separated the two germline ends. This sequence joins TRBV10-1 and TRBJ2-3, with unresolved D. Sequencing was performed on naive CD4+ T cells sorted from blood. Specified subset: CD45RA+ positively selected. The receptor was isolated from a man between 18 and 29 years old in good health. CDR3 loop: CASSERAPQSTQYF. CDR3 nucleotides: TGCGCCAGCAGTGAAAGGGCACCACAGAGTACGCAGTATTTT.